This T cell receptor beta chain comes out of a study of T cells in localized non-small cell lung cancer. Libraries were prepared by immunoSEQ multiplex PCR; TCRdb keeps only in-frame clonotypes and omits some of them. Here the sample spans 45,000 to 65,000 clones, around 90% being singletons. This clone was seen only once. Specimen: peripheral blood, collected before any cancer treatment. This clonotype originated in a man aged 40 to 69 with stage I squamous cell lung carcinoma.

The CDR3 is CASSPPGGETDTQYF. CDR3 nucleotides: TGTGCCAGCTCACCACCCGGGGGGGAGACAGATACGCAGTATTTT. The chain combines TRBV18 with TRBJ2-3, with 8 positions matching TRBD2. Trimming at V came to 0 bases and at J to 3 bases, leaving 2 bases not matched to a gene. Germline CDR1 and CDR2: KGHSH and LQKENI. The CDR3 sequence is 15 residues long.